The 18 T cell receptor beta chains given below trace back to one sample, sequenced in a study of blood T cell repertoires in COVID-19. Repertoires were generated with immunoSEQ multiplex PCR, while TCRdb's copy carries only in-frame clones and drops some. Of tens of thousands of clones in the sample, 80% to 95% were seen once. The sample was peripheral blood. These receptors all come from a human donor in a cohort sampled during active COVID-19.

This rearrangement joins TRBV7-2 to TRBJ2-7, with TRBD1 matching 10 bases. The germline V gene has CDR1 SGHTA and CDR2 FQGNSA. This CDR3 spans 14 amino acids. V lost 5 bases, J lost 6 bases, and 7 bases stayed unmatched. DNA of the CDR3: TGTGCCAGCAGCCCACGGACAGGGGGAGGCGAGCAGTACTTC. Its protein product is CASSPRTGGGEQYF.

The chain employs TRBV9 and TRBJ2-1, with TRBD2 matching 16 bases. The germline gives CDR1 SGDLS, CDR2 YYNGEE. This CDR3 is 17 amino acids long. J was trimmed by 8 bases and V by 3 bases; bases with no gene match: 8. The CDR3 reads CASSGDPGLAGGDEQFF. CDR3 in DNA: TGTGCCAGCAGCGGCGACCCGGGACTAGCGGGAGGGGATGAGCAGTTCTTC. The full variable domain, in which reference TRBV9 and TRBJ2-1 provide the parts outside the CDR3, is DSGVTQTPKHLITATGQRVTLRCSPRSGDLSVYWYQQSLDQGLQFLIQYYNGEERAKGNILERFSAQQFPDLHSELNLSSLELGDSALYFCASSGDPGLAGGDEQFFGPGTRLTVL.

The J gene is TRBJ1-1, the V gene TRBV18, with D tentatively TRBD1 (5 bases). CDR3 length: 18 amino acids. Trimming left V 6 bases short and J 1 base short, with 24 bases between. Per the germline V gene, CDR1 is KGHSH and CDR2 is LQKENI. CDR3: CASSLTLTVRQWNTEAFF. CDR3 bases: TGTGCCAGCTCCCTTACTCTGACAGTCCGTCAGTGGAACACTGAAGCTTTCTTT. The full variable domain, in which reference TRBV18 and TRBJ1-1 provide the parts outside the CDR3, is NAGVMQNPRHLVRRRGQEARLRCSPMKGHSHVYWYRQLPEEGLKFMVYLQKENIIDESGMPKERFSAEFPKEGPSILRIQQVVRGDSAAYFCASSLTLTVRQWNTEAFFGQGTRLTVV.

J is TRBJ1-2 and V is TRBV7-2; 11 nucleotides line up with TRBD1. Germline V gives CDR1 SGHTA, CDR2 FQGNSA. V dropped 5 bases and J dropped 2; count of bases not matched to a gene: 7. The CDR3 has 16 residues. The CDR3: CASSRGQGADNYGYTF. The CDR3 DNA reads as TGTGCCAGCAGCAGAGGACAGGGGGCGGACAACTATGGCTACACCTTC.

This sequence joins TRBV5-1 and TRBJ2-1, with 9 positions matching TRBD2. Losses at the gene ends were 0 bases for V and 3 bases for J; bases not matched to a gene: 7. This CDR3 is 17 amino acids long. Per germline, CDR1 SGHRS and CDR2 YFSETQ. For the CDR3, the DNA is TGCGCCAGCAGCTTGGCCGGATTAGCGGGGGTCTACAATGAGCAGTTCTTC. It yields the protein CASSLAGLAGVYNEQFF.

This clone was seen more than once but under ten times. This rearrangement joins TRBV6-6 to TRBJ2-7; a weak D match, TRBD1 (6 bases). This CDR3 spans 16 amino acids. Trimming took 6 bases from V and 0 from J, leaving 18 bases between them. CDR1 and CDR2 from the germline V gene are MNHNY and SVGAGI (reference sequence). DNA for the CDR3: TGTGCCAGCAGACCTCGGGACATCATAACCTCCTACGAGCAGTACTTC. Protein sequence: CASRPRDIITSYEQYF.

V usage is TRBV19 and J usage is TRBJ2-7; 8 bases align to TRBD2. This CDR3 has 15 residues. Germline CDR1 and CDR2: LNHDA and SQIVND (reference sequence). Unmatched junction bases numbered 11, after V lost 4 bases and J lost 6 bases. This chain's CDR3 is CASSTITTSAFEQYF. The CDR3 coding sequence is TGTGCCAGTAGTACAATCACGACTAGCGCCTTCGAGCAGTACTTC.

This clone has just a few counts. DNA of the CDR3: TGTGCCAGCAGTCTAGGCAGAAGATCCTACGAGCAGTACTTC. This codes for CASSLGRRSYEQYF. The chain links TRBV2 to TRBJ2-7; D is ambiguous. The CDR3 is made up of 14 amino acids. Deletions cut 5 bases from V and 1 base from J, with 12 bases between. In germline, CDR1 is SNHLY, CDR2 FYNNEI.

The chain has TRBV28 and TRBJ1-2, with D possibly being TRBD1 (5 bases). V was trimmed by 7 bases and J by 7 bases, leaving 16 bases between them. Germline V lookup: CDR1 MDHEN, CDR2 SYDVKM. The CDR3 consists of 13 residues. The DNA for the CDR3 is TGTGCCAGCACCCGCCGGGGGGTTCCTGGCTACACCTTC. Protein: CASTRRGVPGYTF.

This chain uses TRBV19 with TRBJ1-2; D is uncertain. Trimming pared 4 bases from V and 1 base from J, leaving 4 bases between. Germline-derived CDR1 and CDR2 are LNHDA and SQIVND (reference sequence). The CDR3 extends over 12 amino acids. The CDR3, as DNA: TGTGCCAGTAGTACCAATAACTATGGCTACACCTTC. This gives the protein CASSTNNYGYTF.

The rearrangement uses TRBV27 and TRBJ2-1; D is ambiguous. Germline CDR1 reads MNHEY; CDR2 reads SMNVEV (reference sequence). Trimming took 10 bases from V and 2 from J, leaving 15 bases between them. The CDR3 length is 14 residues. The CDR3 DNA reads TGTGCCATCCCCCCCACAGAGACCTACAATGAGCAGTTCTTC. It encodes CAIPPTETYNEQFF.

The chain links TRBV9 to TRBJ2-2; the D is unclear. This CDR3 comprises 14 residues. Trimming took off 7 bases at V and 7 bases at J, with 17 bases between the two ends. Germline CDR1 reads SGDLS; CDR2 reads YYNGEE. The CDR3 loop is CASSLISTGGELFF. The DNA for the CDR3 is TGTGCCAGCTCCCTCATAAGCACGGGCGGGGAGCTGTTTTTT. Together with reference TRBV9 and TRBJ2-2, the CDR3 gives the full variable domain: DSGVTQTPKHLITATGQRVTLRCSPRSGDLSVYWYQQSLDQGLQFLIQYYNGEERAKGNILERFSAQQFPDLHSELNLSSLELGDSALYFCASSLISTGGELFFGEGSRLTVL.

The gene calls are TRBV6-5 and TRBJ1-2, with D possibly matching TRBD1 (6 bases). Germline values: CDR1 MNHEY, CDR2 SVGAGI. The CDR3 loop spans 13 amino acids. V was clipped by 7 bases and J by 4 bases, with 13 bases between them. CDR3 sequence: CASTISQGYGYTF. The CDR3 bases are TGTGCCAGCACTATATCACAGGGCTATGGCTACACCTTC.

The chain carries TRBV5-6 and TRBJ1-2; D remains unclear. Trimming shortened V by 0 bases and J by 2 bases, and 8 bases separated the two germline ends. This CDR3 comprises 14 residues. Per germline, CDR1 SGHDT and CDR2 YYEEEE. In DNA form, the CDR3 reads TGTGCCAGCAGCTTGGATCTACAGAACTATGGCTACACCTTC. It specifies CASSLDLQNYGYTF.

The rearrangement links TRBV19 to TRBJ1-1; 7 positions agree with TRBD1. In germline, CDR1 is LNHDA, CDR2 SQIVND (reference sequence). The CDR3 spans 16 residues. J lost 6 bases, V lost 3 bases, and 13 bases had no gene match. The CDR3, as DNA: TGTGCCAGTAGTATCGAGGGGGCGAGGGGAAACCCTGAAGCTTTCTTT. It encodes CASSIEGARGNPEAFF.

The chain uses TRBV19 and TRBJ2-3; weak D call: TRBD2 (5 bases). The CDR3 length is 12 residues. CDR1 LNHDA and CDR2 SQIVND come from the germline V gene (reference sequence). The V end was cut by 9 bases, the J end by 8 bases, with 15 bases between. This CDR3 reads CASLNPAGTQYF. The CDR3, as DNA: TGTGCCAGCCTGAATCCCGCGGGTACGCAGTATTTT.

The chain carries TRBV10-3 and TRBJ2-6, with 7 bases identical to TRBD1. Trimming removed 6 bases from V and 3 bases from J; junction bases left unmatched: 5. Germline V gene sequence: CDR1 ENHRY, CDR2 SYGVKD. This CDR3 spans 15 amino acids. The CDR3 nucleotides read TGTGCCATCAGCACAGGGGCGGGTGGGGCCAACGTCCTGACTTTC. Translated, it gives CAISTGAGGANVLTF.

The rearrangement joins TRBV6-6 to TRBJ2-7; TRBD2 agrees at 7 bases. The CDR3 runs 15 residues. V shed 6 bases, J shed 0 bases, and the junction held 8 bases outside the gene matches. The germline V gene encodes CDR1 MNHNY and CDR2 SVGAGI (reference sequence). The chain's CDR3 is CASRSRGGSSYEQYF. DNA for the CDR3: TGTGCCAGCAGATCCCGCGGGGGATCCTCCTACGAGCAGTACTTC.